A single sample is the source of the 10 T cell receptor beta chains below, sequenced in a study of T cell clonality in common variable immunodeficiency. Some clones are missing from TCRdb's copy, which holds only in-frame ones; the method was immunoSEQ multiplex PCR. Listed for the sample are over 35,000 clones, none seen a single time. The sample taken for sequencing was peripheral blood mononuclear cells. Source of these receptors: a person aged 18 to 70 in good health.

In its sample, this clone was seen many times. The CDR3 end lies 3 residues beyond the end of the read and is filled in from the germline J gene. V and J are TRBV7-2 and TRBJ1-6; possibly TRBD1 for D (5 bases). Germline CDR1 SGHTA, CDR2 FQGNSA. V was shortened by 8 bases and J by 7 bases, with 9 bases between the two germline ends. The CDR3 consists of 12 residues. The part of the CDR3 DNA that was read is TGTGCCAGCCAGAAGGGGAATTCACCC. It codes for CASQKGNSP. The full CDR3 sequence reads CASQKGNSPLHF.

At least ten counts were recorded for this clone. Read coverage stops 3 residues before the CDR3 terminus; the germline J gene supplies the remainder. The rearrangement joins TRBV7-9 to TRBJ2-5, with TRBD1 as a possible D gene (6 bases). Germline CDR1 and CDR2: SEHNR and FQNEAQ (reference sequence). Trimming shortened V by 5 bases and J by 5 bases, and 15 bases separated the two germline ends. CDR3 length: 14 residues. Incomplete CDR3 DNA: TGTGCCAGCAGCGACGGGACATCCGTCGAGACC. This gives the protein CASSDGTSVET. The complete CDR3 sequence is CASSDGTSVETQYF.

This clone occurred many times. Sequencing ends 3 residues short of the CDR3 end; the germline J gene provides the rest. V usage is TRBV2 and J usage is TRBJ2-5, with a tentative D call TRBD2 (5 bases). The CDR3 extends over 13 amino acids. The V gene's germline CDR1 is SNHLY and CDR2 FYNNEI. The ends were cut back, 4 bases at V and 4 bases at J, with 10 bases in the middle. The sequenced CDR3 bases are TGTGCCAGCAGTGTTAGCGTCACAGAGACC. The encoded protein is CASSVSVTET. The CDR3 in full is CASSVSVTETQYF. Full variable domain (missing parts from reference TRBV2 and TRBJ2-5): EPEVTQTPSHQVTQMGQEVILRCVPISNHLYFYWYRQILGQKVEFLVSFYNNEISEKSEIFDDQFSVERPDGSNFTLKIRSTKLEDSAMYFCASSVSVTETQYFGPGTRLLVL.

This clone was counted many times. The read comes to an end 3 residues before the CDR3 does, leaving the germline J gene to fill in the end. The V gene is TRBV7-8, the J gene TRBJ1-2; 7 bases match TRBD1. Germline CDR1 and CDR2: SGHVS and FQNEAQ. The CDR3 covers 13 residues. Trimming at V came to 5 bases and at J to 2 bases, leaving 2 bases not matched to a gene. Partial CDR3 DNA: TGTGCCAGCAGCATGGGACAGAACTATGGC. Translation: CASSMGQNYG. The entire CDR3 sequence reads CASSMGQNYGYTF.

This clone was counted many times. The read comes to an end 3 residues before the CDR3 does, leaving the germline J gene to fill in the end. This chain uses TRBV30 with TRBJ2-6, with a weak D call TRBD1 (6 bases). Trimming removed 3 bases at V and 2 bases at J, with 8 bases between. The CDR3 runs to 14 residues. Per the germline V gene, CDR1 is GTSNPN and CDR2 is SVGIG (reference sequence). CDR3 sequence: CAWRNRAGANVLTF. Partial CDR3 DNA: TGTGCCTGGAGGAACAGGGCTGGGGCCAACGTC.

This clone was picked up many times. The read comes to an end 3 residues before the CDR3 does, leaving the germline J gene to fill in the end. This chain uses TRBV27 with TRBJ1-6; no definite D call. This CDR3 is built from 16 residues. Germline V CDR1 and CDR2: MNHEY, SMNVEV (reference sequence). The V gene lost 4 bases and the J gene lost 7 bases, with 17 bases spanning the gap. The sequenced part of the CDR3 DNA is TGTGCCAGCAGTTCAGTTCCGATAGGGCTAAATTCACCC. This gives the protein CASSSVPIGLNSP. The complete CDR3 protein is CASSSVPIGLNSPLHF.

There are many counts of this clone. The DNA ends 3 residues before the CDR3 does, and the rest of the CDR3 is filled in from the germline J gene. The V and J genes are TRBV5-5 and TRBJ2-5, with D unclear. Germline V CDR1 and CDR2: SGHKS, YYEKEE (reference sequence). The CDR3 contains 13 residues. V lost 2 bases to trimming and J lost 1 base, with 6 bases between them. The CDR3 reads CASSFSVQETQYF. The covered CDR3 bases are TGTGCCAGCAGCTTTTCGGTCCAAGAGACC.

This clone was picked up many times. The CDR3 is CASSDRRATDTQYF. The CDR3 bases that were read are TGTGCCAGTAGTGATCGTAGGGCCACAGATACG. The chain uses TRBV19 and TRBJ2-3; D is undetermined. The read gets to within 3 residues of the CDR3 end, and the germline J gene fills in the rest. V was trimmed by 5 bases and J by 2 bases, leaving 11 bases between them. The V gene's germline CDR1 is LNHDA and CDR2 SQIVND (reference sequence). The CDR3 covers 14 residues.

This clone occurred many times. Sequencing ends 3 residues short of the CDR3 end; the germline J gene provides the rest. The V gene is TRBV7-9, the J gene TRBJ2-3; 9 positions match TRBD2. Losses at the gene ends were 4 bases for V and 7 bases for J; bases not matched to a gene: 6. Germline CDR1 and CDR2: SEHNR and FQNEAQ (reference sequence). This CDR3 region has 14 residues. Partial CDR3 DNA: TGTGCCAGCAGCTCCGCGGGGGGGCCGAATACG. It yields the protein CASSSAGGPNT. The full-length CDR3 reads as CASSSAGGPNTQYF.

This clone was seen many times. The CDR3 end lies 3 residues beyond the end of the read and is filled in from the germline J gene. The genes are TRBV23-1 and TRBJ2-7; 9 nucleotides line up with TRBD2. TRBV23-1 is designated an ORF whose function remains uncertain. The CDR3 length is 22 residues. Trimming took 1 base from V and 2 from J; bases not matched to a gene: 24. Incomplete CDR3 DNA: TGCGCCAGCAGTCAATTTCCCCCGCCGGGACAAACCGGGACTAGCAGAACCTACGAG. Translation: CASSQFPPPGQTGTSRTYE. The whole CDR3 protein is CASSQFPPPGQTGTSRTYEQYF.